This TCR beta chain was sequenced for a study of Ad26.COV2.S vaccination and SARS-CoV-2 variants. The overall study: The study gave Ad26.COV2.S intramuscularly, once or twice 56 days apart. General study points: Placebo recipients and vaccine recipients were similar in non-spike TCR breadth.

Method: immunoSEQ multiplex PCR; TCRdb's copy keeps in-frame clones and lacks some. This table has 350,000 to 600,000 clones, around 89% appearing once. Treatment given: roughly 18 received Ad26.COV2.S at low or high dose, single or two shots; 5 received placebo; per-sample allocation not given. Sampling was done on day 63 after the first vaccine or placebo injection. On this clone itself: Its antigen is unidentified.

The TCR comes from a person between 18 and 65 years old who received the Ad26.COV2.S COVID-19 vaccine or a placebo. The specimen comprised peripheral blood, sampled in a trial of Ad26.COV2.S vaccine versus placebo.

The CDR3 bases are TGTGCCAGCAGTAGGACAGGGGTCGGTGAAGCTTTCTTT. Amino acids: CASSRTGVGEAFF. The chain couples TRBV12-3 or TRBV12-4 to TRBJ1-1; 9 bases agree with TRBD1. The CDR3 is 13 amino acids. J gave up 7 bases and V 5 bases, and 5 bases lay outside the gene matches.